The 20 T cell receptor beta chains below come from one sample, sequenced in a study of PD-1 blockade in mismatch repair-deficient tumors. Data came from immunoSEQ multiplex PCR; TCRdb stores just in-frame clones and leaves some out. The table has some 10,000 clones, roughly 86% seen once. Their antigens remain unidentified. Time point meaning: roughly 10-day in vitro stimulation with candidate neoantigen peptide 2. Specimen: cells cultured in vitro, collected from a patient treated with pembrolizumab. These receptors all stem from an adult with mismatch repair-deficient cancer.

The V and J genes are TRBV19 and TRBJ1-4, with D uncertain. Germline V gene sequence: CDR1 LNHDA, CDR2 SQIVND (reference sequence). V gave up 6 bases and J gave up 6 bases, with 11 bases separating them. This CDR3 spans 13 amino acids. CDR3 sequence (DNA): TGTGCCAGTAGGCCTGGATTGTATGAAAAACTGTTTTTT. Translating it yields CASRPGLYEKLFF. The full variable domain, completed using reference TRBV19 and TRBJ1-4, is DGGITQSPKYLFRKEGQNVTLSCEQNLNHDAMYWYRQDPGQGLRLIYYSQIVNDFQKGDIAEGYSVSREKKESFPLTVTSAQKNPTAFYLCASRPGLYEKLFFGSGTQLSVL.

The V gene is TRBV11-3, the J gene TRBJ2-7, with D uncertain. CDR1 and CDR2 from the germline V gene are SGHNT and YENEEA. CDR3 length: 16 residues. Trimming took 1 base from V and 0 from J, leaving 13 bases between them. CDR3 sequence reads: CASSLGRGGVSYEQYF. The CDR3 DNA is TGTGCCAGCAGCTTAGGGCGCGGTGGGGTCTCCTACGAGCAGTACTTC.

The genes are TRBV2 and TRBJ2-7, with 8 bases fitting TRBD1. The CDR3 is made up of 12 amino acids. Germline V gives CDR1 SNHLY, CDR2 FYNNEI. V shed 6 bases, J shed 7 bases, and the junction held 5 bases outside the gene matches. The CDR3 coding sequence is TGTGCCAGCAGGGACAGGGCGGGGGAGCAGTACTTC. Translating it yields CASRDRAGEQYF.

The chain links TRBV19 to TRBJ1-5, with TRBD1 as a possible D gene (5 bases). V was clipped by 7 bases and J by 7 bases, with 14 bases between them. CDR1 LNHDA and CDR2 SQIVND come from the germline V gene (reference sequence). The CDR3 covers 13 residues. In DNA, the CDR3 is TGTGCCAGTACCGGGGCGATTCAGCAGCCCCAGCATTTT. Translated: CASTGAIQQPQHF. Full variable domain (remainder filled in from reference TRBV19 and TRBJ1-5): DGGITQSPKYLFRKEGQNVTLSCEQNLNHDAMYWYRQDPGQGLRLIYYSQIVNDFQKGDIAEGYSVSREKKESFPLTVTSAQKNPTAFYLCASTGAIQQPQHFGDGTRLSIL.

This clone was seen once. The rearrangement links TRBV27 to TRBJ1-1, with 7 nucleotides matching TRBD1. This CDR3 has 16 residues. V lost 5 bases to trimming and J lost 0 bases; unmatched junction nucleotides: 9. The germline gives CDR1 MNHEY, CDR2 SMNVEV (reference sequence). This CDR3 reads CASSPPGQLMNTEAFF. The CDR3 coding sequence is TGTGCCAGCAGTCCCCCGGGACAGCTAATGAACACTGAAGCTTTCTTT.

The chain is built from TRBV5-1 and TRBJ2-1; TRBD2 matches at 9 bases. V was clipped by 3 bases and J by 4 bases; unmatched bases: 11. CDR1 is SGHRS and CDR2 is YFSETQ in the germline V gene. The CDR3 contains 17 residues. CDR3 coding DNA: TGCGCCAGCAGCTCTGATCCGTCTAGCGGGATATACAATGAGCAGTTCTTC. It encodes CASSSDPSSGIYNEQFF.

The chain recombines TRBV6-5 with TRBJ2-2; 7 bases agree with TRBD2. Per the germline V gene, CDR1 is MNHEY and CDR2 is SVGAGI. After removal of 11 bases from V and 3 bases from J, the junction contained 6 bases not matched to a gene. The CDR3 covers 13 residues. The CDR3 protein is CASFRGDTGELFF. The CDR3 DNA is TGTGCCTCCTTTCGGGGGGACACCGGGGAGCTGTTTTTT.

This chain uses TRBV7-2 with TRBJ2-7, with D possibly matching TRBD2 (5 bases). Germline V CDR1 and CDR2: SGHTA, FQGNSA. Trimming took 7 bases from V and 1 from J, leaving 8 bases between them. This CDR3 has 12 residues. The CDR3 nucleotides read TGTGCCAGCAAAGGAGGTTCCTACGAGCAGTACTTC. Its protein product is CASKGGSYEQYF.

The CDR3 loop reads CASSPHVTGGYTF. CDR3 bases: TGTGCCAGCAGTCCTCATGTAACTGGAGGCTACACCTTC. This chain links TRBV6-5 with TRBJ1-2; D is undetermined. Trimming took 5 bases from V and 8 from J, leaving 15 bases between them. CDR3 length: 13 residues. In germline, CDR1 is MNHEY, CDR2 SVGAGI.

The rearrangement uses TRBV5-4 and TRBJ2-1, with TRBD2 matching 9 bases. V dropped 5 bases and J dropped 3; count of bases not matched to a gene: 9. The CDR3 is 16 amino acids. Germline CDR1 and CDR2: SGHNT and YYREEE (reference sequence). The CDR3 bases are TGTGCCAGCAGTCATAGCGGGAGTAGCTTCTACAATGAGCAGTTCTTC. Translated: CASSHSGSSFYNEQFF. The full variable domain, rest sourced from reference TRBV5-4 and TRBJ2-1, is ETGVTQSPTHLIKTRGQQVTLRCSSQSGHNTVSWYQQALGQGPQFIFQYYREEENGRGNFPPRFSGLQFPNYSSELNVNALELDDSALYLCASSHSGSSFYNEQFFGPGTRLTVL.

The chain has TRBV27 and TRBJ1-6; 12 bases align to TRBD1. After removal of 4 bases from V and 12 bases from J, the junction contained 7 bases not matched to a gene. This CDR3 comprises 15 residues. Germline assignment: CDR1 MNHEY and CDR2 SMNVEV (reference sequence). CDR3 protein: CASSSPGTGGEPLHF. CDR3 sequence (DNA): TGTGCCAGCAGTTCCCCCGGGACAGGGGGCGAACCCCTCCACTTT.

The chain is built from TRBV9 and TRBJ2-7; TRBD2 matches 8 bases. Per germline, CDR1 SGDLS and CDR2 YYNGEE. The length of the CDR3 is 15 residues. The V gene end was trimmed by 4 bases and the J gene end by 3 bases; junction bases not matched to a gene: 9. The CDR3 is CASSYSSAGDYEQYF. The DNA for the CDR3 is TGTGCCAGCAGCTATTCTTCAGCGGGGGACTACGAGCAGTACTTC. The variable domain in full, completed from reference TRBV9 and TRBJ2-7, reads DSGVTQTPKHLITATGQRVTLRCSPRSGDLSVYWYQQSLDQGLQFLIQYYNGEERAKGNILERFSAQQFPDLHSELNLSSLELGDSALYFCASSYSSAGDYEQYFGPGTRLTVT.

The chain has TRBV7-9 and TRBJ2-5; possible D gene TRBD2, 6 bases. This CDR3 is 14 amino acids long. Germline CDR1 and CDR2: SEHNR and FQNEAQ (reference sequence). V lost 4 bases and J 5 bases, leaving 14 bases between the germline ends. The CDR3 loop is CASSSGVVGETQYF. Here the CDR3 DNA reads TGTGCCAGCAGCTCGGGGGTGGTAGGGGAGACCCAGTACTTC.

The chain combines TRBV7-9 with TRBJ1-4; possibly TRBD1 for D (5 bases). This CDR3 has 14 residues. CDR1 is SEHNR, CDR2 FQNEAQ, per germline (reference sequence). The V end lost 3 bases, the J end lost 2 bases, and 7 bases lay between the germline ends. The CDR3 DNA follows: TGTGCCAGCAGCTTTCGGGGGACTAATGAAAAACTGTTTTTT. As protein: CASSFRGTNEKLFF.

This chain joins TRBV27 and TRBJ1-1, with 8 bases that match TRBD1. The CDR3 length is 14 residues. The J segment lost 9 bases and the V segment lost 5 bases, leaving 11 bases of the junction unmatched. Germline lookup yields CDR1 MNHEY and CDR2 SMNVEV (reference sequence). The DNA of the CDR3 is TGTGCCAGCAGTCTTCTCGAGGGGACAGGTAAAGCTTTCTTT. It codes for CASSLLEGTGKAFF.

The V gene is TRBV28, the J gene TRBJ2-7; possibly TRBD2 for D (6 bases). Trimming removed 4 bases from V and 2 bases from J, with 15 bases in between. CDR1 is MDHEN, CDR2 SYDVKM, per germline. The CDR3 extends over 15 amino acids. The CDR3 protein is CASSSMRRAPYEQYF. CDR3 coding DNA: TGTGCCAGCAGTTCCATGCGGAGGGCCCCCTACGAGCAGTACTTC.

This clone was seen a few times. CDR3 protein: CANRRGQVSGNTIYF. The CDR3 DNA is TGCGCCAACAGGCGGGGACAGGTCTCAGGAAACACCATATATTTT. The rearrangement links TRBV23-1 to TRBJ1-3; TRBD1 matches 8 bases. TRBV23-1 is given ORF status, its function remaining uncertain. The CDR3 extends over 15 amino acids. V was pared by 10 bases and J by 4 bases, with 12 bases of the junction left unmatched.

The chain joins TRBV28 to TRBJ2-7; 7 positions agree with TRBD2. This CDR3 comprises 12 residues. From germline, CDR1 is MDHEN and CDR2 SYDVKM. The trim removed 1 base at V and 13 bases at J, leaving 7 bases unmatched. In DNA, the CDR3 is TGTGCCAGCAGTTTATCTAGGCGGGAGCCTTACTTC. It is translated as CASSLSRREPYF.

The chain combines TRBV7-3 with TRBJ1-1; D is uncertain. V shed 1 base and J shed 1 base, with 4 bases lying between them. This CDR3 is built from 13 residues. CDR1 is SGHTA and CDR2 is FQGTGA in the germline V gene. CDR3 DNA: TGTGCCAGCAGCTTAAACAGGAACACTGAAGCTTTCTTT. Residues: CASSLNRNTEAFF.

The gene calls are TRBV11-2 and TRBJ2-1; 8 bases are a match to TRBD2. With V trimmed by 1 base and J by 9 bases, 8 bases remained unmatched. CDR1 and CDR2 from the germline V gene are SGHAT and FQNNGV. This CDR3 has 15 residues. The CDR3 loop reads CASSLVAGTTIEQFF. The CDR3 bases are TGTGCCAGCAGCTTAGTAGCGGGAACGACCATTGAGCAGTTCTTC.